The rows below give T cell receptor beta chains drawn from one sample of a study of blood T cell repertoires in COVID-19. Repertoires were generated with immunoSEQ multiplex PCR, while TCRdb's copy carries only in-frame clones and drops some. The table shows a few hundred thousand clones, with more than 70% occurring only once. The sample comprised peripheral blood. The receptors derive from a woman between 18 and 29 years old with acute or convalescent COVID-19. Both conserved end residues are part of each CDR3. The order of the fields is clone size, J gene, D gene, V gene, CDR3 protein, CDR3 DNA. The D gene is left open where the match is weak. Clone size, where shown, is once, few, many, or a class for clones that have expanded.

>NA|TRBJ2-7|NA|TRBV11-2
CASSLAPRASYEQYF
TGTGCCAGCAGCTTAGCGCCCAGGGCCTCCTACGAGCAGTACTTC
>NA|TRBJ1-2|NA|TRBV27
CASSLNGPNYGYTF
TGTGCCAGCAGTTTAAATGGGCCGAACTATGGCTACACCTTC
>NA|TRBJ2-3|NA|TRBV28
CASSLGLFTDTQYF
TGTGCCAGCAGTCTTGGACTGTTCACAGATACGCAGTATTTT
>NA|TRBJ2-7|NA|TRBV6-2/TRBV6-3
CASSPLTETYEQYF
TGTGCCAGCAGCCCCCTGACAGAAACCTACGAGCAGTACTTC
>NA|TRBJ1-2|NA|TRBV28
CASSPNGEWPGGVGYTF
TGTGCCAGCAGTCCAAACGGCGAGTGGCCTGGGGGGGTTGGCTACACCTTC
>NA|TRBJ2-7|NA|TRBV28
CASSLPISTYEQYF
TGTGCCAGCAGTTTACCTATTTCGACCTACGAGCAGTACTTC
>NA|TRBJ2-7|TRBD2|TRBV7-2
CASSLVLAGGRPYEQYF
TGTGCCAGCAGCTTAGTTTTAGCGGGAGGGCGTCCTTACGAGCAGTACTTC
>NA|TRBJ2-3|TRBD1|TRBV18
CASSPPRDRGFHGTDTQYF
TGTGCCAGCTCACCACCTCGGGACAGGGGTTTTCACGGCACAGATACGCAGTATTTT
>NA|TRBJ2-7|TRBD2|TRBV6-5
CASSPTSGSGEQYF
TGTGCCAGCAGTCCGACTAGCGGGAGTGGCGAGCAGTACTTC
>NA|TRBJ2-7|NA|TRBV5-4
CASSFGGVLEGYEQYF
TGTGCCAGCAGTTTTGGAGGCGTTTTGGAAGGCTACGAGCAGTACTTC
>NA|TRBJ2-7|NA|TRBV28
CASSLSFGGLLAYEQYF
TGTGCCAGCAGTTTATCCTTCGGGGGGCTTCTCGCCTACGAGCAGTACTTC
>NA|TRBJ2-2|NA|TRBV21-1
CASSKVRRTAQRENTGELFF
TGTGCCAGCAGCAAAGTGCGCAGGACAGCACAAAGAGAGAACACCGGGGAGCTGTTTTTT
>NA|TRBJ2-7|TRBD1|TRBV18
CASSPLEATGGDEQYF
TGTGCCAGCTCACCTCTGGAGGCGACAGGGGGTGACGAGCAGTACTTC
>NA|TRBJ1-6|TRBD1|TRBV19
CASSIGFTGGVRNSPLHF
TGTGCCAGTAGTATTGGATTCACAGGGGGCGTACGGAATTCACCCCTCCACTTT
>NA|TRBJ1-5|NA|TRBV7-2
CASSLASYSNQPQHF
TGTGCCAGCAGCTTAGCCTCTTATAGCAATCAGCCCCAGCATTTT
>once|TRBJ1-4|TRBD1|TRBV2
CASRPQTGGEKLFF
TGTGCCAGCAGGCCCCAGACAGGGGGTGAAAAACTGTTTTTT
>NA|TRBJ2-2|NA|TRBV7-3
CASSLSGRGELFF
TGTGCCAGCAGCTTAAGTGGGAGAGGGGAGCTGTTTTTT
>NA|TRBJ2-5|NA|TRBV29-1
CSAIGEGFETQYF
TGCAGCGCAATAGGAGAGGGTTTCGAGACCCAGTACTTC
>NA|TRBJ2-7|TRBD2|TRBV7-2
CASSPQSGAYEQYF
TGTGCCAGCAGCCCCCAGAGCGGGGCATACGAGCAGTACTTC
>NA|TRBJ2-1|NA|TRBV2
CASFRGRRGNEQFF
TGTGCCAGTTTTCGCGGTAGGCGTGGGAATGAGCAGTTCTTC
>NA|TRBJ1-2|NA|TRBV13
CASSPPGGLSGYTF
TGTGCCAGCAGCCCGCCCGGGGGGCTAAGTGGCTACACCTTC
>NA|TRBJ2-1|TRBD2|TRBV6-1
CASSVRLADAYNEQFF
TGTGCCAGCAGTGTACGTCTAGCGGACGCCTACAATGAGCAGTTCTTC